What follows are 13 T cell receptor beta chains derived from one specimen sequenced in a study of blood T cell repertoires in COVID-19. The data were produced by immunoSEQ multiplex PCR, yet TCRdb's version contains in-frame clones alone and is incomplete. The top ten clones hold approximately 9.8% of a sample with fewer than 200,000 clones, about 85% of them seen once. Sequencing was carried out using peripheral blood. Receptor source: a woman of 80 years or more with acute or convalescent COVID-19.

V usage is TRBV5-8 and J usage is TRBJ2-7, with D maybe TRBD2 (5 bases). V was clipped by 1 base and J by 1 base, with 9 bases between them. The CDR3 loop spans 14 amino acids. Per germline, CDR1 SGHTS and CDR2 YDEGEE. Written as DNA, the CDR3 is TGTGCCAGCAGCTTGCAGCGGAATTCCTACGAGCAGTACTTC. It codes for CASSLQRNSYEQYF.

This sequence joins TRBV5-4 and TRBJ2-7, with D unresolved. The CDR3 is 15 amino acids. V lost 2 bases and J 3 bases, leaving 15 bases between the germline ends. CDR1 and CDR2 from the germline V gene are SGHNT and YYREEE (reference sequence). CDR3 DNA: TGTGCCAGCAGCTTATCCCAGACACACGGCTACGAGCAGTACTTC. Translated, it gives CASSLSQTHGYEQYF.

CDR3 loop: CASSPSILRGPRSEQFF. CDR3 DNA sequence: TGTGCCAGCAGCCCCAGTATTTTGCGGGGGCCCCGGAGTGAGCAGTTCTTC. V is TRBV7-9 and J is TRBJ2-1, with TRBD2 as a possible D gene (7 bases). V was cut by 5 bases and J by 9 bases, with 26 bases left in between. The CDR3 length is 17 residues. Germline CDR1 and CDR2: SEHNR and FQNEAQ (reference sequence). Full variable domain (remainder filled in from reference TRBV7-9 and TRBJ2-1): DTGVSQNPRHKITKRGQNVTFRCDPISEHNRLYWYRQTLGQGPEFLTYFQNEAQLEKSRLLSDRFSAERPKGSFSTLEIQRTEQGDSAMYLCASSPSILRGPRSEQFFGPGTRLTVL.

The chain carries TRBV29-1 and TRBJ2-1; 7 bases fit TRBD1. This CDR3 region has 14 residues. CDR1 is SQVTM and CDR2 is ANQGSEA in the germline V gene. After removal of 5 bases from V and 7 bases from J, the junction contained 11 bases not matched to a gene. The CDR3 DNA reads TGCAGCGTTTACCTCGACAGGGATGGGAATGAGCAGTTCTTC. This sequence encodes CSVYLDRDGNEQFF.

J is TRBJ1-2 and V is TRBV11-3; D is possibly TRBD1 (6 bases). The germline V gene encodes CDR1 SGHNT and CDR2 YENEEA. The CDR3 is 17 residues long. V dropped 5 bases and J dropped 0 bases, with 19 bases sitting between them. CDR3 in DNA: TGTGCCAGCAGCCCGGTCCCGGGACACCCTTCTAACTATGGCTACACCTTC. Its translation is CASSPVPGHPSNYGYTF.

The gene calls are TRBV9 and TRBJ1-3; D possibly corresponds to TRBD1 (5 bases). Trimming left V 2 bases short and J 9 bases short, with 18 bases between. The CDR3 contains 15 residues. Germline assignment: CDR1 SGDLS and CDR2 YYNGEE. CDR3: CASSVAVSVQGTIYF. CDR3 bases: TGTGCCAGCAGCGTCGCCGTGTCGGTCCAGGGCACCATATATTTT.

This sequence joins TRBV12-3 or TRBV12-4 and TRBJ2-2, with D unresolved. V was pared by 6 bases and J by 0 bases, with 2 bases between. This CDR3 has 12 amino acids. CDR3 in amino acids: CASSANTGELFF. The CDR3 DNA reads as TGTGCCAGCAGCGCGAACACCGGGGAGCTGTTTTTT.

The chain employs TRBV7-2 and TRBJ1-1; no definite D call. The CDR3 has 13 amino acids. Trimming shortened V by 5 bases and J by 4 bases, and 11 bases separated the two germline ends. Germline V lookup: CDR1 SGHTA, CDR2 FQGNSA. The DNA for the CDR3 is TGTGCCAGCAGCCCCCGTAGTAGCACTGAAGCTTTCTTT. This gives the protein CASSPRSSTEAFF.

The chain links TRBV29-1 to TRBJ1-2; no clear D. CDR1 is SQVTM and CDR2 is ANQGSEA in the germline V gene. Trimming pared 4 bases from V and 1 base from J, leaving 16 bases between. The CDR3 extends over 15 amino acids. CDR3 coding DNA: TGCAGCGTTGTAGCAGACTTTACCTTTAACTATGGCTACACCTTC. Amino acid sequence: CSVVADFTFNYGYTF.

The J gene is TRBJ2-7, the V gene TRBV29-1, with 9 bases identical to TRBD1. The CDR3 has 14 residues. Germline CDR1 is SQVTM and CDR2 is ANQGSEA. V lost 4 bases and J lost 3; bases outside the gene matches: 7. CDR3 DNA sequence: TGCAGCGTTGTATCTTGGGACAGGGACTACGAGCAGTACTTC. Protein product: CSVVSWDRDYEQYF.

The V call is TRBV5-4, the J call TRBJ2-1; TRBD2 matches at 11 bases. From germline, CDR1 is SGHNT and CDR2 YYREEE (reference sequence). V lost 0 bases, J lost 7 bases, and 3 bases stayed unmatched. The CDR3 is 15 residues long. The chain's CDR3 is CASSLELAGENEQFF. The DNA of the CDR3 is TGTGCCAGCAGCTTGGAACTAGCGGGAGAAAATGAGCAGTTCTTC.

This sequence joins TRBV2 and TRBJ1-2, with D tentatively TRBD1 (5 bases). The germline V gene encodes CDR1 SNHLY and CDR2 FYNNEI. The germline V and J ends were trimmed by 4 bases and 5 bases, with 11 bases remaining between them. CDR3 size: 13 residues. CDR3 amino acids: CASSGGARYGYTF. The CDR3 DNA sequence: TGTGCCAGCAGTGGTGGGGCGCGGTATGGCTACACCTTC.

The DNA for the CDR3 is TGTGCCAGCAGTTTAAGGCAGACAGGGTCCCACGAGCAGTACTTC. Encoded protein: CASSLRQTGSHEQYF. The chain carries TRBV27 and TRBJ2-7, with 7 positions matching TRBD1. Germline assignment: CDR1 MNHEY and CDR2 SMNVEV (reference sequence). With V trimmed by 2 bases and J by 5 bases, 9 bases remained unmatched. The CDR3 extends over 15 amino acids.